What follows are 7 T cell receptor beta chains derived from one specimen sequenced in a study of T cell clonality in common variable immunodeficiency. Study-wide results and caveats: In common variable immunodeficiency, TCR beta chains reportedly carried fewer deletions and N-nucleotide insertions.

Some clones are missing from TCRdb's copy, which holds only in-frame ones; the method was immunoSEQ multiplex PCR. Recorded here are 30,000 to 40,000 clones, none singletons. Their target antigens are unknown. Sequenced input: peripheral blood mononuclear cells. Source of these receptors: a human donor with common variable immunodeficiency.

This clone has a handful of counts. The sequenced fragment ends 3 residues before the CDR3 boundary, so the rest is inferred from the germline J gene. Other DNA sequences in the same sample also yield this CDR3. The gene calls are TRBV6-2 or TRBV6-3 and TRBJ2-1; D remains unclear. Germline assignment: CDR1 MNHEY and CDR2 SVGEGT. Trimming removed 2 bases at V and 7 bases at J, with 9 bases between. The CDR3 loop spans 13 amino acids. The sequenced CDR3 bases are TGTGCCAGCAGTTACCCGAAAGGGAATGAG. This gives the protein CASSYPKGNE. The whole CDR3 is CASSYPKGNEQFF.

This clone was picked up a small number of times. The CDR3 goes on 3 residues after the read ends, and that part is filled in from the germline J gene. The chain couples TRBV2 to TRBJ2-5, with no clear D. CDR3 length: 17 residues. Germline loops: CDR1 SNHLY, CDR2 FYNNEI. The V gene lost 7 bases and the J gene lost 2 bases, with 23 bases spanning the gap. The CDR3 loop is CASTIERISKSQETQYF. CDR3 bases read: TGTGCCAGCACCATAGAACGAATATCTAAGAGTCAAGAGACC.

This clone was counted ten times or more. The CDR3 end lies 3 residues beyond the end of the read and is filled in from the germline J gene. This rearrangement joins TRBV10-3 to TRBJ2-3, with 8 bases fitting TRBD2. CDR3 size: 15 residues. The V gene end was trimmed by 6 bases and the J gene end by 2 bases; junction bases not matched to a gene: 7. CDR1 is ENHRY, CDR2 SYGVKD, per germline. The sequenced part of the CDR3 DNA is TGTGCCATCAGGTATCGGCGGGGGGACACAGATACG. Translating it yields CAIRYRRGDTDT. Given in full, the CDR3 is CAIRYRRGDTDTQYF.

This clone was counted at least ten times. The read comes to an end 3 residues before the CDR3 does, leaving the germline J gene to fill in the end. The genes are TRBV10-1 and TRBJ2-3, with D possibly TRBD2 on 6 matching bases. Germline loops: CDR1 WNHNN, CDR2 SYGVQD (reference sequence). The CDR3 is made up of 15 amino acids. V lost 7 bases to trimming and J lost 2 bases, with 16 bases between them. The sequenced CDR3 bases are TGCGCCAGCAATTCCCAGCGGGCGCCCACAGATACG. Protein sequence: CASNSQRAPTDT. The whole CDR3 sequence is CASNSQRAPTDTQYF.

Many counts were recorded for this clone. The read comes to an end 3 residues before the CDR3 does, leaving the germline J gene to fill in the end. The rearrangement links TRBV12-3 or TRBV12-4 to TRBJ1-2, with a weak D call TRBD1 (6 bases). The CDR3 sequence is 15 residues long. Trimming took off 5 bases at V and 4 bases at J, with 17 bases between the two ends. CDR3 loop: CASSPLSGGGYGYTF. The covered CDR3 bases are TGTGCCAGCAGTCCCTTGTCAGGAGGGGGCTATGGC.

This clone was counted many times. The read is 3 residues too short to cover the CDR3 end, so that end is filled in from the germline J gene. J is TRBJ2-3 and V is TRBV20-1; TRBD2 matches at 10 bases. The trim removed 0 bases at V and 3 bases at J, leaving 15 bases unmatched. From germline, CDR1 is DFQATT and CDR2 SNEGSKA (reference sequence). The CDR3 runs 19 residues. This CDR3 reads CSARDMFGRGAGGTDTQYF. The CDR3 DNA, read in part, is TGCAGTGCTAGAGATATGTTCGGCCGCGGAGCGGGAGGGACAGATACG.

This clone turned up a few times. The read falls 3 residues short of the CDR3 end, and the missing part is taken from the germline J gene. V and J are TRBV6-2 or TRBV6-3 and TRBJ2-3; 11 nucleotides align to TRBD2. Germline assignment: CDR1 MNHEY and CDR2 SVGEGT. The CDR3 runs to 14 residues. V trimming: 7 bases; J trimming: 6 bases; junction bases outside the gene matches: 6. CDR3: CASTRTSGSDTQYF. The sequenced part of the CDR3 DNA is TGTGCCAGCACCCGAACTAGCGGGAGTGATACG.